A selection of T cell receptor beta chains follows, all from one sample in a study of beta chain features in type 1 diabetes. The table came from immunoSEQ multiplex PCR; TCRdb's copy has only in-frame clones and leaves some out. The sample consists of under 950,000 clones, under 20% of them appearing once. Sequences were obtained from naive CD4+ T cells from blood. The receptors were sampled from a woman under 30 in good health. Each CDR3 is given with its conserved first and last residue. A D gene is named only where the DNA matches it firmly. The size of a clone is reported for some rows only, either as once, few or many, or as a class for expanded clones.

CDR3 length	V gene	D gene	clone size	J gene	CDR3 DNA	CDR3 protein
14	TRBV7-9	.	few	TRBJ2-2	TGTGCCAGCAGCATACTAGAGAACACCGGGGAGCTGTTTTTT	CASSILENTGELFF
17	TRBV18	TRBD2	.	TRBJ2-1	TGTGCCAGCTCACAGCCTACTAGCGGGAGGGCCGCGAATGAGCAGTTCTTC	CASSQPTSGRAANEQFF
14	TRBV28	TRBD2	few	TRBJ2-1	TGTGCCAGCAGTTTAGAAGCTAGCGGGAGGGCCCCGTTCTTC	CASSLEASGRAPFF
16	TRBV15	.	.	TRBJ2-1	TGTGCCACCAGCAGAGCTGCGGGGCGAAGCTACAATGAGCAGTTCTTC	CATSRAAGRSYNEQFF
13	TRBV28	.	few	TRBJ2-7	TGTGCCAGCAGTTTACCCCCAGGGCCCGAGCAGTACTTC	CASSLPPGPEQYF
12	TRBV28	.	.	TRBJ1-2	TGTGCCAGCAGTATAGGGACACGCGGCTACACCTTC	CASSIGTRGYTF
15	TRBV28	TRBD2	.	TRBJ2-5	TGTGCCAGCAACAGCGGGGGAGTCATACAAGAGACCCAGTACTTC	CASNSGGVIQETQYF
13	TRBV5-8	TRBD1	.	TRBJ1-2	TGTGCCAGCAGCCGAACAGGGGTCTATGGCTACACCTTC	CASSRTGVYGYTF
13	TRBV7-3	.	few	TRBJ1-1	TGTGCCAGCAGCGGACAGCCTAACACTGAAGCTTTCTTT	CASSGQPNTEAFF
16	TRBV4-3	TRBD2	.	TRBJ2-3	TGCGCCAGCAGCCCTCAGTCGGGAGGTTCCGTGGATACGCAGTATTTT	CASSPQSGGSVDTQYF
13	TRBV5-4	.	.	TRBJ1-2	TGTGCCAGCAGCTTGGAAGTTAACTATGGCTACACCTTC	CASSLEVNYGYTF
17	TRBV7-2	TRBD2	.	TRBJ2-7	TGTGCCAGCAGTCCTCGACGAGCGGGAGGCACTTCCTACGAGCAGTACTTC	CASSPRRAGGTSYEQYF
14	TRBV5-4	.	few	TRBJ2-7	TGTGCCAGCAGCTTCGGGGCCGTAATCTACGAGCAGTACTTC	CASSFGAVIYEQYF
15	TRBV6-5	.	.	TRBJ2-7	TGTGCCAGCAGCCTCGGACGCGGGGGCCTATACGAGCAGTACTTC	CASSLGRGGLYEQYF
13	TRBV10-3	.	.	TRBJ2-7	TGTGCCATCAGTAAGGACGGGTCCTACGAGCAGTACTTC	CAISKDGSYEQYF
15	TRBV4-2	.	few	TRBJ2-3	TGTGCCAGCAGCTTGGTTCCAGGGAGAACAGATACGCAGTATTTT	CASSLVPGRTDTQYF
16	TRBV5-5	.	.	TRBJ2-5	TGTGCCAGCAGCTTGACCCCCTCCAGAACTCGGGAGACCCAGTACTTC	CASSLTPSRTRETQYF
16	TRBV18	.	few	TRBJ2-1	TGTGCCAGCTCACCTCCGACTAGTAGTAACTACAATGAGCAGTTCTTC	CASSPPTSSNYNEQFF
14	TRBV4-1	.	.	TRBJ2-7	TGCGCCAGCAGCCAAGATGCCCAAGGGTCGGGGCAGTACTTC	CASSQDAQGSGQYF
17	TRBV7-2	TRBD2	few	TRBJ2-5	TGTGCCAGCAGCTTAGTACCCCTAGCGGGAGGGCTGGAGACCCAGTACTTC	CASSLVPLAGGLETQYF
16	TRBV5-6	TRBD2	.	TRBJ2-2	TGTGCCAGCAGCCTCGGACTAGCGGTTATCACCGGGGAGCTGTTTTTT	CASSLGLAVITGELFF
15	TRBV2	.	few	TRBJ2-2	TGTGCCAGCAAGAACCAGCGGATTAACACCGGGGAGCTGTTTTTT	CASKNQRINTGELFF
10	TRBV2	.	few	TRBJ2-7	TGTGCCAGCAGTGTCCTGGGGCAGTACTTC	CASSVLGQYF
13	TRBV9	.	.	TRBJ2-5	TGTGCCAGCAGCGTAGGGGTTGAAGAGACCCAGTACTTC	CASSVGVEETQYF
18	TRBV7-9	.	.	TRBJ2-1	TGTGCCAGCAGCTCCCAAGGTGTTAGGGGAGCCTCCTACAATGAGCAGTTCTTC	CASSSQGVRGASYNEQFF
16	TRBV7-2	TRBD2	few	TRBJ2-2	TGTGCCAGCAGCAGCGGACTAGCGGCGAACACCGGGGAGCTGTTTTTT	CASSSGLAANTGELFF
14	TRBV2	.	.	TRBJ1-5	TGTGCCAGCAGTGAAAGGGGGTACAATCAGCCCCAGCATTTT	CASSERGYNQPQHF
15	TRBV15	TRBD2	.	TRBJ2-7	TGTGCCACCAGCAGAGACCCTAGCGGACTCTACGAGCAGTACTTC	CATSRDPSGLYEQYF
14	TRBV19	.	.	TRBJ1-2	TGTGCCAGTAGTATCGTGGGGGGCTTCTATGGCTACACCTTC	CASSIVGGFYGYTF
12	TRBV7-2	.	few	TRBJ2-3	TGTGCCAGCAGCTTATCGACCGATACGCAGTATTTT	CASSLSTDTQYF
16	TRBV11-2	.	.	TRBJ1-3	TGTGCCAGCAGCTTATATCCGGGGGCGCTTGGAAACACCATATATTTT	CASSLYPGALGNTIYF
15	TRBV19	TRBD2	few	TRBJ2-1	TGTGCCAGTAGTAGGGCAGGACTAGCGTCGACCGAGCAGTTCTTC	CASSRAGLASTEQFF
16	TRBV7-2	.	.	TRBJ2-3	TGTGCCAGCAGCTTAATCGGGGGCTCCAGCACAGATACGCAGTATTTT	CASSLIGGSSTDTQYF
16	TRBV21-1	.	.	TRBJ2-7	TGTGCCAGCAGCCCCAGACCAAGGATGGACTCCTACGAGCAGTACTTC	CASSPRPRMDSYEQYF
16	TRBV5-1	TRBD1	.	TRBJ2-7	TGCGCCAGCAGTTTGGACGGGACAGGGATCTCCTACGAGCAGTACTTC	CASSLDGTGISYEQYF
14	TRBV5-1	TRBD2	few	TRBJ2-3	TGCGCCAGCAGCTTGATAGCGGGAGGGGATACGCAGTATTTT	CASSLIAGGDTQYF
14	TRBV6-6	.	few	TRBJ2-3	TGTGCCAGCAGACCCACGGGTTGGGGGGATACGCAGTATTTT	CASRPTGWGDTQYF
13	TRBV7-9	.	.	TRBJ2-7	TGTGCCAGCAGCTATCAAACCTCCTACGAGCAGTACTTC	CASSYQTSYEQYF
16	TRBV5-1	TRBD2	few	TRBJ2-1	TGCGCCAGCAGCTTGGAAGGACTAGCCCGCTACAATGAGCAGTTCTTC	CASSLEGLARYNEQFF
16	TRBV29-1	.	few	TRBJ2-1	TGCAGCGTTGGGAGGGGCAGGGGTGAGTCCTACAATGAGCAGTTCTTC	CSVGRGRGESYNEQFF
16	TRBV28	.	.	TRBJ1-5	TGTGCCAGCAGCCTTTGGACAGTGGACGGCAATCAGCCCCAGCATTTT	CASSLWTVDGNQPQHF
15	TRBV19	TRBD1	few	TRBJ2-7	TGTGCCAGTAGCTTAACAGGGGCCGCTTCGTACGAGCAGTACTTC	CASSLTGAASYEQYF
20	TRBV5-1	TRBD2	.	TRBJ2-4	TGCGCCAGCAGCGAGAGACTAGCGGGAGGGAGTTATCTAGCCAAAAACATTCAGTACTTC	CASSERLAGGSYLAKNIQYF
13	TRBV14	.	few	TRBJ1-1	TGTGCCAGCAGCCAATTCTTACACACTGAAGCTTTCTTT	CASSQFLHTEAFF
15	TRBV15	TRBD2	.	TRBJ2-1	TGTGCCACCAGCAAGGGACTAGCGTTCTACAATGAGCAGTTCTTC	CATSKGLAFYNEQFF
17	TRBV7-9	TRBD2	.	TRBJ2-3	TGTGCCAGCAGCTTAGGGGTTAGCGGGAGTCGTACAGATACGCAGTATTTT	CASSLGVSGSRTDTQYF
15	TRBV6-6	TRBD1	few	TRBJ1-5	TGTGCCAGCATCGACAGGGTCGGAAGCAATCAGCCCCAGCATTTT	CASIDRVGSNQPQHF
11	TRBV5-4	.	.	TRBJ2-1	TGTGCCAGCAGCCTACAGGGATGGCAGTTCTTC	CASSLQGWQFF
17	TRBV9	TRBD1	.	TRBJ2-1	TGTGCCAGCAGCCCCGCGGGTCGGGACAGGGGCTACAATGAGCAGTTCTTC	CASSPAGRDRGYNEQFF
14	TRBV7-2	.	few	TRBJ2-7	TGTGCCAGCAGCTTGGGACTTACCTCCTACGAGCAGTACTTC	CASSLGLTSYEQYF
17	TRBV9	TRBD2	.	TRBJ2-7	TGTGCCAGCAGCGTAGCCCCCCTCGGACTAGCGGCCTACGAGCAGTACTTC	CASSVAPLGLAAYEQYF
16	TRBV7-2	TRBD2	.	TRBJ2-7	TGTGCCAGCAGCTTAGGCTCCCAGCGGGAGTACTACGAGCAGTACTTC	CASSLGSQREYYEQYF
17	TRBV7-2	TRBD1	.	TRBJ1-1	TGTGCCAGCAGCTTAGCCCGACAGGGCGCGACTTTAACTGAAGCTTTCTTT	CASSLARQGATLTEAFF
14	TRBV7-2	.	few	TRBJ2-2	TGTGCCAGCAGCTACGACAGTTACACCGGGGAGCTGTTTTTT	CASSYDSYTGELFF
13	TRBV29-1	TRBD1	.	TRBJ2-7	TGCAGCGTTGAATTTAAGGGGGCGTACGAGCAGTACTTC	CSVEFKGAYEQYF